Included here is one T cell receptor (beta chain) sequence, with context. Its antigen is not identified. These data are taken from a study of beta chain features in type 1 diabetes. Study-wide results and limits: For TCRB rearrangement, an influence of HLA type remained unresolved here. Possibly, sequencing cDNA over-represented cells that had high TCR expression levels.

Germline loops: CDR1 KGHSH, CDR2 LQKENI. V shed 1 base and J shed 5 bases, with 8 bases lying between them. This CDR3 contains 14 residues. The isolated RNA, all of it, was reverse transcribed, so expressed TCRB transcripts were what got sequenced. There were about 3.5 million reads on average in the naive, central memory and regulatory T cell samples. Profiling relied on immunoSEQ multiplex PCR, and the TCRdb table lists in-frame clones only, not all of them. The profile shows 850,000 to 900,000 clones, roughly 17% of them singletons. This TCR came from a woman younger than 35 in good health. The genes are TRBV18 and TRBJ2-2; TRBD1 is a possible D gene (5 bases). The sample taken for sequencing was naive CD4+ T cells from blood. Here the CDR3 DNA reads TGTGCCAGCTCACCACGCTCAGGGACCGGGGAGCTGTTTTTT. It specifies CASSPRSGTGELFF.